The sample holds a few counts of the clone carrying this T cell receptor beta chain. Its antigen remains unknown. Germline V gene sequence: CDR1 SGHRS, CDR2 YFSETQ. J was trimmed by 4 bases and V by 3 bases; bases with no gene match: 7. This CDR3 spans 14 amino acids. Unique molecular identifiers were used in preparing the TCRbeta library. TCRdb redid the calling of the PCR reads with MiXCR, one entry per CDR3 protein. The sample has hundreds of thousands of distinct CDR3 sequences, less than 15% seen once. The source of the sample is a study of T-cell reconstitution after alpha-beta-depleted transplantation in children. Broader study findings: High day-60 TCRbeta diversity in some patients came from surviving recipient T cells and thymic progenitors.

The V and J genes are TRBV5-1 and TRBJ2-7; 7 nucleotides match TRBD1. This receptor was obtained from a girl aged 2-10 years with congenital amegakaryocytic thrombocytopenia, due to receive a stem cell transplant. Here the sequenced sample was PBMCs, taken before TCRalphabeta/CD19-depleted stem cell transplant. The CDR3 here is CASSSTGWGYEQYF. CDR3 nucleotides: TGCGCCAGCAGCTCGACAGGGTGGGGATACGAGCAGTACTTC.